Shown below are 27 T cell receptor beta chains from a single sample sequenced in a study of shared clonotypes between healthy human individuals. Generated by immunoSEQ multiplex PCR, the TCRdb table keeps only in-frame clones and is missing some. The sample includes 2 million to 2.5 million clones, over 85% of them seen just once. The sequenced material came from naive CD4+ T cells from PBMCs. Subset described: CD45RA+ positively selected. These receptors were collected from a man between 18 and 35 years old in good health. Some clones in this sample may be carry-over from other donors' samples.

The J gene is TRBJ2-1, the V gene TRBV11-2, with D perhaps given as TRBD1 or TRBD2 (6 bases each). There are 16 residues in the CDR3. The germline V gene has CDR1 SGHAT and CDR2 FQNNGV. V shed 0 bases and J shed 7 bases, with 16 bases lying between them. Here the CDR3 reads CASSLDIQGGRNEQFF. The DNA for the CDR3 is TGTGCCAGCAGCTTAGATATACAGGGAGGTCGTAATGAGCAGTTCTTC.

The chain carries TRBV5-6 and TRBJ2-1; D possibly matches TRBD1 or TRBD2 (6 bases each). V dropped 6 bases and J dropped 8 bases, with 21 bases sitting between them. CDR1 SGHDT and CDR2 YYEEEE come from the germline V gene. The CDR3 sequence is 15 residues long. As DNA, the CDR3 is TGTGCCAGCATCCTAGGGGGGATTAATCACGATGAGCAGTTCTTC. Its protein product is CASILGGINHDEQFF.

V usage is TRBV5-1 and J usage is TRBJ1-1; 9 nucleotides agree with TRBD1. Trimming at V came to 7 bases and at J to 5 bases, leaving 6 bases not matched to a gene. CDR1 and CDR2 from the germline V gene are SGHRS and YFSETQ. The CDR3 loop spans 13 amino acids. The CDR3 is CASADRGGTEAFF. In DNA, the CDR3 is TGCGCCAGCGCTGACAGGGGGGGAACTGAAGCTTTCTTT.

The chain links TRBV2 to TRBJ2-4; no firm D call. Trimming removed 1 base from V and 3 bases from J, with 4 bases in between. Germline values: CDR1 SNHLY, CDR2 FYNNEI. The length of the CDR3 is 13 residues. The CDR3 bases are TGTGCCAGCAGTGAAGAGGTCAAAAACATTCAGTACTTC. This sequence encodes CASSEEVKNIQYF. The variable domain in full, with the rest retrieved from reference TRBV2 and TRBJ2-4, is EPEVTQTPSHQVTQMGQEVILRCVPISNHLYFYWYRQILGQKVEFLVSFYNNEISEKSEIFDDQFSVERPDGSNFTLKIRSTKLEDSAMYFCASSEEVKNIQYFGAGTRLSVL.

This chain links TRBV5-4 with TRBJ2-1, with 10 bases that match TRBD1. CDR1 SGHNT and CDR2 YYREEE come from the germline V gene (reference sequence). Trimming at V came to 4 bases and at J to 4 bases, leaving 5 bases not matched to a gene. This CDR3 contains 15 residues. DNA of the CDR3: TGTGCCAGCAGCCGAGGACAGGGGGGGTACAATGAGCAGTTCTTC. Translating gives CASSRGQGGYNEQFF. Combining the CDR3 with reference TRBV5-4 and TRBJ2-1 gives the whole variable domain ETGVTQSPTHLIKTRGQQVTLRCSSQSGHNTVSWYQQALGQGPQFIFQYYREEENGRGNFPPRFSGLQFPNYSSELNVNALELDDSALYLCASSRGQGGYNEQFFGPGTRLTVL.

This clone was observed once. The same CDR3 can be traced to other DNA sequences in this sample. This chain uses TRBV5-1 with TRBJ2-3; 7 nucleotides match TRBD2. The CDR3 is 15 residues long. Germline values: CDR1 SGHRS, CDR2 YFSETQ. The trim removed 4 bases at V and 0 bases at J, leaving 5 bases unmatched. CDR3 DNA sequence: TGCGCCAGCAGCCCAAGCGGGACTAGCACAGATACGCAGTATTTT. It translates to CASSPSGTSTDTQYF. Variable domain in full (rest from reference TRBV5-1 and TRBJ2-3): KAGVTQTPRYLIKTRGQQVTLSCSPISGHRSVSWYQQTPGQGLQFLFEYFSETQRNKGNFPGRFSGRQFSNSRSEMNVSTLELGDSALYLCASSPSGTSTDTQYFGPGTRLTVL.

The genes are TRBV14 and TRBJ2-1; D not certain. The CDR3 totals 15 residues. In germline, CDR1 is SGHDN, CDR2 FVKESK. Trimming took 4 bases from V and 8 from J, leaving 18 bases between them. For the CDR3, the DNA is TGTGCCAGCAGCCCCCGGACCCAGACAAAGGATGAGCAGTTCTTC. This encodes CASSPRTQTKDEQFF.

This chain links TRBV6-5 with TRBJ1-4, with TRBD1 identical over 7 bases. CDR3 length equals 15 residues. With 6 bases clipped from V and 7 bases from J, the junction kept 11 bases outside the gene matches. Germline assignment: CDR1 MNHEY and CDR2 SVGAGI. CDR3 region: CASRARQGSGEKLFF. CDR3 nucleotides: TGTGCCAGCAGGGCCCGACAGGGCAGCGGTGAAAAACTGTTTTTT.

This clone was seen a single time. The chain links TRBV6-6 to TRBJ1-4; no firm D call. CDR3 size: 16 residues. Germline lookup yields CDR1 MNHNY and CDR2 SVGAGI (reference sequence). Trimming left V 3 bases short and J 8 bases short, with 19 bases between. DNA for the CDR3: TGTGCCAGCAGTTATTACGATTTGCGGCAGGCCGAAAAACTGTTTTTT. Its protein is CASSYYDLRQAEKLFF.

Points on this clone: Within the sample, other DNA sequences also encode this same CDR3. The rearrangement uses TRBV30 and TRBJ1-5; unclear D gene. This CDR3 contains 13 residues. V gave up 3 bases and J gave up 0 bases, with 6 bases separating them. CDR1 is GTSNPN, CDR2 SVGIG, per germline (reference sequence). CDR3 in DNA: TGTGCCTGGAGGAGGGATAGCAATCAGCCCCAGCATTTT. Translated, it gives CAWRRDSNQPQHF.

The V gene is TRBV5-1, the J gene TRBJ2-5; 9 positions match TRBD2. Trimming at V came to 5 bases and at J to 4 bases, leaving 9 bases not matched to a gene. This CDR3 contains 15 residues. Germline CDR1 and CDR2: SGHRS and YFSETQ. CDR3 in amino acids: CASRGTSSRVETQYF. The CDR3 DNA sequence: TGCGCCAGCAGGGGGACTAGCTCCAGGGTAGAGACCCAGTACTTC.

This chain's CDR3 is CASRRDRVTDTQYF. In DNA form, the CDR3 reads TGTGCCAGCAGACGGGACAGGGTCACAGATACGCAGTATTTT. The V and J genes are TRBV5-4 and TRBJ2-3; 9 bases align to TRBD1. The V gene's germline CDR1 is SGHNT and CDR2 YYREEE (reference sequence). With V trimmed by 5 bases and J by 2 bases, 3 bases remained unmatched. The CDR3 spans 14 residues.

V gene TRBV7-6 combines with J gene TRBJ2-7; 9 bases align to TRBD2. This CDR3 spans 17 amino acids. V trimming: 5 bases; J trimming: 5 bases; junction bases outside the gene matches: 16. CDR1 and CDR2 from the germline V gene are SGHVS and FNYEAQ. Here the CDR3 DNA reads TGTGCCAGCAGCGTCGAGCCGCCCGGGACTAGCATCAACGAGCAGTACTTC. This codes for CASSVEPPGTSINEQYF.

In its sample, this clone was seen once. The CDR3 reads CASSQGNPREQYF. DNA of the CDR3: TGCGCCAGCAGCCAAGGTAATCCTCGGGAGCAGTACTTC. The chain is built from TRBV4-1 and TRBJ2-7, with D unresolved. Germline V CDR1 and CDR2: MGHRA, YSYEKL. CDR3 length: 13 amino acids. V lost 1 base and J 7 bases, leaving 11 bases between the germline ends.

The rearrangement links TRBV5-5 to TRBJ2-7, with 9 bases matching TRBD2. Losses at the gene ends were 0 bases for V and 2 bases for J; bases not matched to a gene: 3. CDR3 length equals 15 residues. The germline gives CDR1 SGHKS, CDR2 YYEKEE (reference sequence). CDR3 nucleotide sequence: TGTGCCAGCAGCTTGGATGGGACTAGCACCTACGAGCAGTACTTC. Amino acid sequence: CASSLDGTSTYEQYF.

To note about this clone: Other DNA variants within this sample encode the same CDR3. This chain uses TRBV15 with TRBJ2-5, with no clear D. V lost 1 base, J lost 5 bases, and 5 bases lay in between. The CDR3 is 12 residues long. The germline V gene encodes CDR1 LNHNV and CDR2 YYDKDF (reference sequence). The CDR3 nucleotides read TGTGCCACCAGCAGAGGGTTTGAGACCCAGTACTTC. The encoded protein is CATSRGFETQYF. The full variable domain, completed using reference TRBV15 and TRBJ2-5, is DAMVIQNPRYQVTQFGKPVTLSCSQTLNHNVMYWYQQKSSQAPKLLFHYYDKDFNNEADTPDNFQSRRPNTSFCFLDIRSPGLGDTAMYLCATSRGFETQYFGPGTRLLVL.

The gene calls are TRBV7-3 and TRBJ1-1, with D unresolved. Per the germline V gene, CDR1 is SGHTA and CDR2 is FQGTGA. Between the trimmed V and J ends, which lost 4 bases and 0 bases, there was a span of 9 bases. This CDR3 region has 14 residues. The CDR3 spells CASSSGNMNTEAFF. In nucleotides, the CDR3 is TGTGCCAGCAGCTCGGGGAACATGAACACTGAAGCTTTCTTT. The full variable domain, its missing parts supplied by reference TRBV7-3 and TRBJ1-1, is GAGVSQTPSNKVTEKGKYVELRCDPISGHTALYWYRQSLGQGPEFLIYFQGTGAADDSGLPNDRFFAVRPEGSVSTLKIQRTERGDSAVYLCASSSGNMNTEAFFGQGTRLTVV.

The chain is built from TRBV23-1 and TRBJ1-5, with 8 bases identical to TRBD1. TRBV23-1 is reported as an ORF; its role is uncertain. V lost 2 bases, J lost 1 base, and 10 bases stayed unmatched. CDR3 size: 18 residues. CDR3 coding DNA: TGCGCCAGCAGTCAACCCCGGACAGGGTCGGAGAGCAATCAGCCCCAGCATTTT. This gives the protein CASSQPRTGSESNQPQHF.

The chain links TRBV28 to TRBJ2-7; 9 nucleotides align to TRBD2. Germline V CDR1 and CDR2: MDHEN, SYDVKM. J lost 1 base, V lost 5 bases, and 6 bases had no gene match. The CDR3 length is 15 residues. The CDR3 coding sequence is TGTGCCAGCAGTCCCCTAGCGGGGATGTCCTACGAGCAGTACTTC. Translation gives CASSPLAGMSYEQYF.

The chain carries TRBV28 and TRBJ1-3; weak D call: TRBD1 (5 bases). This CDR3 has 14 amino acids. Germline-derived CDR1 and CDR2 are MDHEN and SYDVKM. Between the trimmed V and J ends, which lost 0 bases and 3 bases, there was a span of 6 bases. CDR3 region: CASSLWGDGNTIYF. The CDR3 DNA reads TGTGCCAGCAGTTTATGGGGGGATGGAAACACCATATATTTT.

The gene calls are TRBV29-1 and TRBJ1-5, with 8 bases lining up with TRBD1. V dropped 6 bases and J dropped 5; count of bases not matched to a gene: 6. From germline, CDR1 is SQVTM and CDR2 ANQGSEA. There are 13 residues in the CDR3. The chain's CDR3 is CSVGDRWDQPQHF. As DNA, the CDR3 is TGCAGCGTAGGGGACAGGTGGGATCAGCCCCAGCATTTT.

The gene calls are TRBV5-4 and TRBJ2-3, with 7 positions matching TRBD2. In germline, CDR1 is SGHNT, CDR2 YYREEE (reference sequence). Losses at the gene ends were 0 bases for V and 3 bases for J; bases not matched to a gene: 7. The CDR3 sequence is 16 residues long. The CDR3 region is CASSLAPGRETDTQYF. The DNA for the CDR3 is TGTGCCAGCAGCTTGGCCCCGGGGAGGGAGACAGATACGCAGTATTTT.

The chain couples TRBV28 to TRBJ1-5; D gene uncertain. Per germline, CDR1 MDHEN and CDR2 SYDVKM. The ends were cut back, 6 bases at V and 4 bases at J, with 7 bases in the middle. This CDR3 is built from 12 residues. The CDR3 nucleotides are TGTGCCAGCAGCTTTATAAATCAGCCCCAGCATTTT. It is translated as CASSFINQPQHF.

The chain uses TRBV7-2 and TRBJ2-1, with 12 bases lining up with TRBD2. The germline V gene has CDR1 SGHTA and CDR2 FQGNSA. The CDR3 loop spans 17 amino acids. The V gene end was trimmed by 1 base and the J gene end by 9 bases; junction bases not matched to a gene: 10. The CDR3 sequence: CASSLVSLAGGPIEQFF. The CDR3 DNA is TGTGCCAGCAGCTTAGTAAGTCTAGCGGGAGGGCCGATTGAGCAGTTCTTC. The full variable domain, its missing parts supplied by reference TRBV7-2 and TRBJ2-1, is GAGVSQSPSNKVTEKGKDVELRCDPISGHTALYWYRQSLGQGLEFLIYFQGNSAPDKSGLPSDRFSAERTGGSVSTLTIQRTQQEDSAVYLCASSLVSLAGGPIEQFFGPGTRLTVL.

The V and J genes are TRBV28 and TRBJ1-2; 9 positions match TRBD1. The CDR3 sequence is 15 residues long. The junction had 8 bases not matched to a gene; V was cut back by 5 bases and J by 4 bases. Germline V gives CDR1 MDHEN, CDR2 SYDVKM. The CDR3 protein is CASSDRGGTFYGYTF. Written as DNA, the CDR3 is TGTGCCAGCAGTGACAGGGGGGGAACGTTCTATGGCTACACCTTC.

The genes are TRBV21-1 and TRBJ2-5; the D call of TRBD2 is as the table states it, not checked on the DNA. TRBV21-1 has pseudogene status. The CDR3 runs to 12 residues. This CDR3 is CASVGLQETQYF. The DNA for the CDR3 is TGTGCCAGCGTGGGACTCCAAGAGACCCAGTACTTC.

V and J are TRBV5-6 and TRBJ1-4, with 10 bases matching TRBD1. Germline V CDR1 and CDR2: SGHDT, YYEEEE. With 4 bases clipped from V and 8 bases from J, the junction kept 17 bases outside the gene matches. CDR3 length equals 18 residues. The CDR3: CASSPWDRGFGRSEKLFF. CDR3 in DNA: TGTGCCAGCAGCCCCTGGGACAGGGGATTCGGGCGTTCAGAAAAACTGTTTTTT.